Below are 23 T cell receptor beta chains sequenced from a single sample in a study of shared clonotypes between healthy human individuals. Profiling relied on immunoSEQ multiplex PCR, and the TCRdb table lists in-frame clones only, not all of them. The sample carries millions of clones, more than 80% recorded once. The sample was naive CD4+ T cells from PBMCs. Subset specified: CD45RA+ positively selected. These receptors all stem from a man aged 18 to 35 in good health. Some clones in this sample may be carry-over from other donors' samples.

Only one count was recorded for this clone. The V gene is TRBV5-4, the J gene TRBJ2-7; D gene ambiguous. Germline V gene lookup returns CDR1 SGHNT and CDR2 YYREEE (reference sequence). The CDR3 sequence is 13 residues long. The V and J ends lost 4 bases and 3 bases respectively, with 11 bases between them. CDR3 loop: CASSQKSNYEQYF. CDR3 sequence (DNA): TGTGCCAGCAGCCAAAAATCCAACTACGAGCAGTACTTC.

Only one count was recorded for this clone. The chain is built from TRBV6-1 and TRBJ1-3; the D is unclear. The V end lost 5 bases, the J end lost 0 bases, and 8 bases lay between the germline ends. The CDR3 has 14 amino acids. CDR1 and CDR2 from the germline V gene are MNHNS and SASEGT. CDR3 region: CASSSGYSGNTIYF. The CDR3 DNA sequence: TGTGCCAGCAGTTCCGGCTACTCTGGAAACACCATATATTTT.

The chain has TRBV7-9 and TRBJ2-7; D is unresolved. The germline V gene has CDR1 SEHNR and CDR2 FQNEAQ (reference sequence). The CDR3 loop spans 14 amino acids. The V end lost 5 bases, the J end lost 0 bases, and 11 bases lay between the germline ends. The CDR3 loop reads CASSASRYSYEQYF. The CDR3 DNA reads TGTGCCAGCAGCGCCTCCAGGTACTCCTACGAGCAGTACTTC.

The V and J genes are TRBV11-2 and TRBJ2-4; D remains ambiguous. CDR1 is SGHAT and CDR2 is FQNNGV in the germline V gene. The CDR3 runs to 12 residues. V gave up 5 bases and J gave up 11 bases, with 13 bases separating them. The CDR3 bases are TGTGCCAGCAGCCTCCCGTCAGGCCTTCAGTACTTC. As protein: CASSLPSGLQYF.

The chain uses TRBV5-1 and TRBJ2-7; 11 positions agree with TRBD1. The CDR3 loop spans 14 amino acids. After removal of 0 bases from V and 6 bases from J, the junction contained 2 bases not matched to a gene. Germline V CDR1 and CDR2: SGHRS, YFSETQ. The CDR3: CASSLDGTGGEQYF. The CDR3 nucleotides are TGCGCCAGCAGCTTGGACGGGACAGGGGGCGAGCAGTACTTC.

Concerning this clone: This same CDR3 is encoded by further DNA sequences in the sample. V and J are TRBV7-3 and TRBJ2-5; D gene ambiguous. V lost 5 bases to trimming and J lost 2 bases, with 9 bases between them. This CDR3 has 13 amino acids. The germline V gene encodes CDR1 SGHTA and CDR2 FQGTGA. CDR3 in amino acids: CASSRTRQETQYF. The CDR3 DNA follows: TGTGCCAGCAGCCGCACCCGACAAGAGACCCAGTACTTC.

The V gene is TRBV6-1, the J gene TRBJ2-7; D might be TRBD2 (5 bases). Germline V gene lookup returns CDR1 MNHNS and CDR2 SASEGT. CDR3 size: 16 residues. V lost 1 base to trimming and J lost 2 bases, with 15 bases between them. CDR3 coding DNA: TGTGCCAGCAGTGAAGTTGGCGGCGGGCCGGCCTACGAGCAGTACTTC. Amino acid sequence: CASSEVGGGPAYEQYF.

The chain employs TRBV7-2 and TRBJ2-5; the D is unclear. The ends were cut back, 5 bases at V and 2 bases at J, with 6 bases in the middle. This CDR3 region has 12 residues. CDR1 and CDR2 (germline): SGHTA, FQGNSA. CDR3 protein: CASSPLQETQYF. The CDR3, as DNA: TGTGCCAGCAGCCCATTACAAGAGACCCAGTACTTC.

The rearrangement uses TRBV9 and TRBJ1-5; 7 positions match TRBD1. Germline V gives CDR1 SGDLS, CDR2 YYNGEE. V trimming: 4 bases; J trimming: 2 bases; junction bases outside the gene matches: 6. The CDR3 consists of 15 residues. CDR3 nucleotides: TGTGCCAGCAGCTTAACAGGGGAGGGCAATCAGCCCCAGCATTTT. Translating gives CASSLTGEGNQPQHF.

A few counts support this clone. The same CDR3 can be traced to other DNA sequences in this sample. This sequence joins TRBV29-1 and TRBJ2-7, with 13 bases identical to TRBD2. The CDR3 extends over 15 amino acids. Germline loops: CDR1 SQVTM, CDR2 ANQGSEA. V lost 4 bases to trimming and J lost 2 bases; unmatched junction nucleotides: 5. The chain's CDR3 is CSVGTSGSGPYEQYF. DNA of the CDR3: TGCAGCGTTGGGACTAGCGGGAGCGGGCCCTACGAGCAGTACTTC.

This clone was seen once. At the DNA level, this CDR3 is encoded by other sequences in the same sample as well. CDR3 region: CASSLGQGYYGYTF. CDR3 bases: TGTGCCAGCAGCTTAGGACAGGGCTACTATGGCTACACCTTC. This sequence joins TRBV5-6 and TRBJ1-2; 8 bases match TRBD1. With V trimmed by 2 bases and J by 3 bases, 3 bases remained unmatched. CDR3 length equals 14 residues. In germline, CDR1 is SGHDT, CDR2 YYEEEE.

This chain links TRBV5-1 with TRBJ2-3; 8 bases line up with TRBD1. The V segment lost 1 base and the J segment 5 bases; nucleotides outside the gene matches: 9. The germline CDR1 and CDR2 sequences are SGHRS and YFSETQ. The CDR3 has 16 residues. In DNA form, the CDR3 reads TGCGCCAGCAGCTTGAATAGGCAGGGGGCGGGAGATACGCAGTATTTT. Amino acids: CASSLNRQGAGDTQYF.

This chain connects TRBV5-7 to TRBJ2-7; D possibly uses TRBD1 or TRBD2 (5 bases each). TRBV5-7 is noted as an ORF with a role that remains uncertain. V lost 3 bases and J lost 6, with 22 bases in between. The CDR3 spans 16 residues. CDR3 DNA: TGTGCCAGCAGCTCCACGGACGGGGCGAAAAGGGGCGAGCAGTACTTC. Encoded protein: CASSSTDGAKRGEQYF.

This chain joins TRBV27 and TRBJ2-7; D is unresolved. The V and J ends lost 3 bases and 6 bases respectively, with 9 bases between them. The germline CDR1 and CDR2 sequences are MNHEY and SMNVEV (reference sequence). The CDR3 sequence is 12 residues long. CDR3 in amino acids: CASSFRAGEQYF. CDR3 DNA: TGTGCCAGCAGTTTTCGGGCAGGCGAGCAGTACTTC.

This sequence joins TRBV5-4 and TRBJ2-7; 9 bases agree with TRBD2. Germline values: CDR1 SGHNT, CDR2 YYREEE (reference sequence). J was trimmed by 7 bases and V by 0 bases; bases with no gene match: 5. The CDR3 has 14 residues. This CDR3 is CASSLVREGGEQYF. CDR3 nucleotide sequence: TGTGCCAGCAGCTTGGTGCGGGAGGGGGGGGAGCAGTACTTC.

The CDR3 reads CASSQGPRNTEAFF. The CDR3 DNA reads TGTGCCAGCAGCCAAGGACCAAGGAACACTGAAGCTTTCTTT. The chain employs TRBV4-2 and TRBJ1-1; no firm D call. The CDR3 runs to 14 residues. Germline loops: CDR1 LGHNA, CDR2 YNFKEQ. V lost 1 base, J lost 1 base, and 7 bases lay in between.

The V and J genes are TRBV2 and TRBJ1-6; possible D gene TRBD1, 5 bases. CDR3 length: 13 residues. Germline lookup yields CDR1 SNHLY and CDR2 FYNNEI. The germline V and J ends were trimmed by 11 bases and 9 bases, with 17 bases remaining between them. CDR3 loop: CAARGSFGSPLHF. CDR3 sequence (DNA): TGTGCCGCGAGGGGCAGTTTCGGTTCACCCCTCCACTTT.

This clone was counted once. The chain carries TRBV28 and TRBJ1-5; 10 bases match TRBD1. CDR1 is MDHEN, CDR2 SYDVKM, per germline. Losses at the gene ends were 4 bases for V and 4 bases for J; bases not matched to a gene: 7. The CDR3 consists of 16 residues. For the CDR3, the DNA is TGTGCCAGCAGTTCTCTGGGGACAGGGGTAAATCAGCCCCAGCATTTT. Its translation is CASSSLGTGVNQPQHF. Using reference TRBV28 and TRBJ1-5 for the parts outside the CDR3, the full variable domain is DVKVTQSSRYLVKRTGEKVFLECVQDMDHENMFWYRQDPGLGLRLIYFSYDVKMKEKGDIPEGYSVSREKKERFSLILESASTNQTSMYLCASSSLGTGVNQPQHFGDGTRLSIL.

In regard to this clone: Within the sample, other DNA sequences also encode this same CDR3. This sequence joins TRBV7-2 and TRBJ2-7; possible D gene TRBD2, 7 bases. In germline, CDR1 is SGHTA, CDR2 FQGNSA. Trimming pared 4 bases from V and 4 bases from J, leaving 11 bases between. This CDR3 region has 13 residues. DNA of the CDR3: TGTGCCAGCAGCTCCAGGGGAGGGTACGAGCAGTACTTC. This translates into CASSSRGGYEQYF.

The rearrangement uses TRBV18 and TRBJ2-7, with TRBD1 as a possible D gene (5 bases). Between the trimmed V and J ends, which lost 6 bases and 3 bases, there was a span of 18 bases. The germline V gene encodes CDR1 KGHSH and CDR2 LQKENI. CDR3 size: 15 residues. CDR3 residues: CASSLGARINYEQYF. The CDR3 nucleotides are TGTGCCAGCTCTCTTGGGGCCCGTATTAACTACGAGCAGTACTTC.

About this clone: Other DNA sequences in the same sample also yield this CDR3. CDR3 loop: CASKLTGELFF. The CDR3 DNA sequence: TGTGCCAGCAAACTCACCGGGGAGCTGTTTTTT. This rearrangement joins TRBV28 to TRBJ2-2; D gene uncertain. Trimming removed 7 bases from V and 4 bases from J, with 4 bases in between. Germline values: CDR1 MDHEN, CDR2 SYDVKM. CDR3 length: 11 amino acids.

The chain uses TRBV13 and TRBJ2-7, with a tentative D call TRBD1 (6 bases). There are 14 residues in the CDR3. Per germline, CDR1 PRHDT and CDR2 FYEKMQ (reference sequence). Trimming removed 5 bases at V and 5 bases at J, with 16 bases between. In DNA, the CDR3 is TGTGCCAGCAGCCCCCGGGACACTTCAAACGAGCAGTACTTC. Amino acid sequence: CASSPRDTSNEQYF.

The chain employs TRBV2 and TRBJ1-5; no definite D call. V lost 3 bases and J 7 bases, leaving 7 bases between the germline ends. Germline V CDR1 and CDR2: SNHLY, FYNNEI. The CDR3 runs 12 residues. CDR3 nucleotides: TGTGCCAGCAGTGATTTGTGGCAGCCCCAGCATTTT. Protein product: CASSDLWQPQHF.